This record looks at one T cell receptor beta chain sequence and its context. This CDR3 contains 15 residues. From germline, CDR1 is MDHEN and CDR2 SYDVKM. J was trimmed by 3 bases and V by 5 bases; bases with no gene match: 9. As processed by the authors: Estimates of nucleated cell counts were drawn from the amplification of reference gene primers. Method: immunoSEQ multiplex PCR; TCRdb's copy keeps in-frame clones and lacks some. V and J calls plus clone size are reproduced from that table; the DNA served to infer D and trimming. The sample yields about 170,000 clones, 70% to 90% seen once. This sample was included in a study of blood T cell repertoires in COVID-19. Study-level information: Sample material is recorded as cDNA or gDNA derived from T cells, B-cell-depleted T cells, or PBMCs.

Input material: peripheral blood. The chain joins TRBV28 to TRBJ2-7, with 8 bases lining up with TRBD1. The sequence came from a woman aged 80 or older with COVID-19, enrolled during active disease. CDR3 loop: CASSPTGTGYYEQYF. In DNA, the CDR3 is TGTGCCAGCAGTCCCACCGGGACAGGATACTACGAGCAGTACTTC.